This TCR beta chain stems from a study of blood T cell repertoires in COVID-19. Across the study: Both acute and convalescent COVID-19 samples were obtained from the United States, Italy and Spain. PBMCs, B-cell-depleted T cells, or T cells were the source of the cDNA or gDNA that made up the material.

V dropped 3 bases and J dropped 9 bases, with 11 bases sitting between them. Germline-derived CDR1 and CDR2 are SEHNR and FQNEAQ (reference sequence). CDR3 length: 12 amino acids. Using immunoSEQ multiplex PCR, the repertoire was profiled, and TCRdb retains in-frame clones only, with some absent. This table holds over 120,000 clones, about three quarters found once. Sample: peripheral blood. This receptor was taken from a woman aged 45-65 years with active or convalescent COVID-19. This chain uses TRBV7-9 with TRBJ2-5; D is possibly TRBD2 (6 bases). This CDR3 is CASSFDGGAQYF. CDR3 sequence (DNA): TGTGCCAGCAGCTTCGATGGAGGGGCCCAGTACTTC.